This TCR beta chain was profiled in a study of CD8+ T cells in alopecia areata. Study-wide findings and caveats: Sequencing of scalp samples also captures resident alphabeta T cells of normal skin. Unlike in mice, where it was clearer, TCR sharing across patients was less clear, possibly HLA-related. Especially in alopecia totalis/universalis, lesional scalp showed greater clonality than normal scalp did.

Sorting from PBMCs produced CD4+ and CD8+ T cells. V gave up 4 bases and J gave up 5 bases, with 6 bases separating them. This CDR3 has 13 residues. CDR1 is MRHNA and CDR2 is SNTAGT in the germline V gene. RNA extraction and reverse transcription yielded cDNA as sequencing template. Clones were sequenced by immunoSEQ multiplex PCR, and TCRdb holds only the in-frame ones, with some missing. The sample has about 200,000 clones, 56% seen once. As concerns this clone: Its antigen is unidentified.

This TCR came from a human donor in good health. Sequencing was carried out using CD8+ T cells sorted from blood. This chain connects TRBV6-4 to TRBJ1-6, with D perhaps matching TRBD1 (6 bases). The CDR3 DNA reads TGTGCCAGCAGTGCAGGGGATAATTCACCCCTCCACTTT. Its protein is CASSAGDNSPLHF.